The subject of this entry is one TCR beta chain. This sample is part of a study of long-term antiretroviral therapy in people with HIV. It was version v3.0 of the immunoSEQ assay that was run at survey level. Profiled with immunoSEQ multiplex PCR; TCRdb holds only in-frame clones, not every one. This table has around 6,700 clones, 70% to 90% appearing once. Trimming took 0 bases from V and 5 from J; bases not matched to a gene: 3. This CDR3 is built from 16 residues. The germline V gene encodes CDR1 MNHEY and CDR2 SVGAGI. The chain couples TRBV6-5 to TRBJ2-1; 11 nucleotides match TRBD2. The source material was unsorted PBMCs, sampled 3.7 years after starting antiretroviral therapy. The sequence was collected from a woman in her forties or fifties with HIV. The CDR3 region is CASSYSSGLADNEQFF. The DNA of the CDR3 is TGTGCCAGCAGTTACTCGTCGGGACTAGCGGACAATGAGCAGTTCTTC.